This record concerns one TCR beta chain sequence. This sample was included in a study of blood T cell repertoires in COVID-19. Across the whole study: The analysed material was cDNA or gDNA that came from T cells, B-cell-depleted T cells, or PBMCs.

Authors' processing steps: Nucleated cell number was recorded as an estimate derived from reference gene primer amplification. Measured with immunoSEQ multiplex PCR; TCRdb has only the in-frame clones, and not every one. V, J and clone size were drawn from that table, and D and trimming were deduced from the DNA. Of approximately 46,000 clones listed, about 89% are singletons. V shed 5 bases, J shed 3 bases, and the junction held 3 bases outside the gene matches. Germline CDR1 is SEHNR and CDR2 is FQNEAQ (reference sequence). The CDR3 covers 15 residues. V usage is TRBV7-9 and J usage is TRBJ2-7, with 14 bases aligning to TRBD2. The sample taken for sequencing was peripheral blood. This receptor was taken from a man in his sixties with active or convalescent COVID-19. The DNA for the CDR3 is TGTGCCAGCAGCCCCGGGACTAGCGGGGGCTACGAGCAGTACTTC. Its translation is CASSPGTSGGYEQYF.